The clone carrying this T cell receptor beta chain was counted only a few times. The data originate from a study of T cell repertoires in ileal Crohn's disease. Some clones are missing from TCRdb's copy, which holds only in-frame ones; the method was immunoSEQ multiplex PCR. The data contain about 17,000 clones, about 75% of them singletons. CDR1 SGDLS and CDR2 YYNGEE come from the germline V gene. There are 14 residues in the CDR3. V was trimmed by 0 bases and J by 2 bases, leaving 9 bases between them. The chain joins TRBV9 to TRBJ2-7; possibly TRBD2 for D (6 bases). The source is an adult with Crohn's disease. The sample was ileal tissue. CDR3 bases: TGTGCCAGCAGCGTAGTTCCGGGAGCCTACGAGCAGTACTTC. It yields the protein CASSVVPGAYEQYF.